This entry lists 3 T cell receptor beta chains sequenced from one sample in a study of Graves' ophthalmopathy and Graves' hyperthyroidism. RNA transcripts yielded amplified TCR beta CDR3 regions. Second-round multiplex PCR came after first-round RT-PCR with HTBI primers. TCRdb itself ran the multiplex PCR reads through MiXCR, one entry per CDR3 protein. The sample carries a few hundred thousand distinct CDR3 sequences, roughly 17% recorded once. Sequencing used peripheral blood. The receptors stem from an adult woman with stable Graves' hyperthyroidism.

This clonotype occurred many times. Written as DNA, the CDR3 is TGTGCCAGCAGTCTCCCGGCCTACGAGCAGTACTTC. This codes for CASSLPAYEQYF. The rearrangement joins TRBV12-3 or TRBV12-4 to TRBJ2-7, with D unresolved. The CDR3 extends over 12 amino acids. V lost 5 bases and J 2 bases, leaving 7 bases between the germline ends.

In nucleotides, the CDR3 is TGTGCCAGCAGTGGCCATGGGGTCTATGGCTACACCTTC. Translating gives CASSGHGVYGYTF. The V and J genes are TRBV12-3 or TRBV12-4 and TRBJ1-2; no clear D. CDR3 length equals 13 residues. Trimming removed 5 bases at V and 4 bases at J, with 11 bases between.

A few counts support this clonotype. A junction end diverges from the germline sequence, so it may reflect a read error. The chain joins TRBV12-3 or TRBV12-4 to TRBJ2-4; no reliable D call. The CDR3 sequence is 13 residues long. The CDR3: CASSTRLRNIKYF. DNA of the CDR3: TGTGCCAGCAGTACAAGGCTTAGGAACATTAAGTACTTC.